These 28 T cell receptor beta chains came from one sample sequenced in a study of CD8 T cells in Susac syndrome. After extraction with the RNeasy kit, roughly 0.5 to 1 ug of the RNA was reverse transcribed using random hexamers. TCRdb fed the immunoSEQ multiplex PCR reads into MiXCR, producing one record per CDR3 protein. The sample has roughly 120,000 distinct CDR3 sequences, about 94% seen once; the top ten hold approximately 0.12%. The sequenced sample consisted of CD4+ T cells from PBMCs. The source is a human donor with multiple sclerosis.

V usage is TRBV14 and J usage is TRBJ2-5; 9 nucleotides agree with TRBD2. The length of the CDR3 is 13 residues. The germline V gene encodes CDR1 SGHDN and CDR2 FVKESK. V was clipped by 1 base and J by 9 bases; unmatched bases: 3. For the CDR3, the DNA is TGTGCCAGCAGCCAAGTGCGCGGGAGGGCCCAGTACTTC. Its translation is CASSQVRGRAQYF.

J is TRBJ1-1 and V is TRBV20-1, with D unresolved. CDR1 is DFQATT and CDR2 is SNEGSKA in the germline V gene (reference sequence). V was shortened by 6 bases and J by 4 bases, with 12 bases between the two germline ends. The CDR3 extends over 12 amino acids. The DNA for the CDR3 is TGCAGTGCGAGATGGATCACCACTGAAGCTTTCTTT. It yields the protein CSARWITTEAFF.

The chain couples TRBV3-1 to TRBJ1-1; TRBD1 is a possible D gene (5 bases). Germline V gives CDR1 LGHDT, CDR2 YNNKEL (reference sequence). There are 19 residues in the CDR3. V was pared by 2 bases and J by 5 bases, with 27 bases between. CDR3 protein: CASSQSLRKRGLGRTEAFF. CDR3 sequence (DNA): TGTGCCAGCAGCCAATCCCTCCGGAAAAGGGGATTAGGGAGGACTGAAGCTTTCTTT.

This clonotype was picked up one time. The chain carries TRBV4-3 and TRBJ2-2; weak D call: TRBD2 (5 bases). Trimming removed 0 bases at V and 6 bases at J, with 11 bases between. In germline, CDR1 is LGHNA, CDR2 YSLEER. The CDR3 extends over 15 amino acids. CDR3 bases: TGCGCCAGCAGCCAAGAACGGTCGAGGGCCGGGGAGCTGTTTTTT. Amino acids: CASSQERSRAGELFF.

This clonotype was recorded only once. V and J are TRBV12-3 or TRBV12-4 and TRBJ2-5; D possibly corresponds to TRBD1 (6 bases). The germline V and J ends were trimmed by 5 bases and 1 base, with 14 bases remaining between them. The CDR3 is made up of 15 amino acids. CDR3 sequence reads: CASSPWDTLQETQYF. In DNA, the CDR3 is TGTGCCAGCAGTCCCTGGGACACCCTCCAAGAGACCCAGTACTTC.

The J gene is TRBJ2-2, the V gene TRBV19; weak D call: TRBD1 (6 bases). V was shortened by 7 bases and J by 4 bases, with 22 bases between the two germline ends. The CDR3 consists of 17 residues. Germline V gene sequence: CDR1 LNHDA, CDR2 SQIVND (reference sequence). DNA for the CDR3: TGTGCCAGTACCGACAGGAGGACGACCTTTTTCACCGGGGAGCTGTTTTTT. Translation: CASTDRRTTFFTGELFF. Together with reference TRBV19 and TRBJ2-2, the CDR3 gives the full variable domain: DGGITQSPKYLFRKEGQNVTLSCEQNLNHDAMYWYRQDPGQGLRLIYYSQIVNDFQKGDIAEGYSVSREKKESFPLTVTSAQKNPTAFYLCASTDRRTTFFTGELFFGEGSRLTVL.

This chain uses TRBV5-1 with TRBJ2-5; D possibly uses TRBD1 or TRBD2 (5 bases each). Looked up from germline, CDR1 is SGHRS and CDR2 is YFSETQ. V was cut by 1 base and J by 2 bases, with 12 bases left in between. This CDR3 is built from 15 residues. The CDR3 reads CASSLRDGSQETQYF. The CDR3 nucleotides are TGCGCCAGCAGCTTGAGGGACGGTAGTCAAGAGACCCAGTACTTC.

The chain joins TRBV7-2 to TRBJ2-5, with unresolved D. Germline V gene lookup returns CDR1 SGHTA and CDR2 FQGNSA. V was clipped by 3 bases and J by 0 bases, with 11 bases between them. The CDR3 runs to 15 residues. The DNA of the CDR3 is TGTGCCAGCAGCTTTGGTCTGGCGAACCAAGAGACCCAGTACTTC. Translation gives CASSFGLANQETQYF.

This chain's CDR3 is CASTTPPWEQYF. DNA for the CDR3: TGTGCCAGCACCACCCCTCCCTGGGAGCAGTACTTC. The rearrangement links TRBV6-2 or TRBV6-3 to TRBJ2-7, with D unresolved. The CDR3 extends over 12 amino acids. Germline lookup yields CDR1 MNHEY and CDR2 SVGEGT. Trimming pared 7 bases from V and 7 bases from J, leaving 14 bases between.

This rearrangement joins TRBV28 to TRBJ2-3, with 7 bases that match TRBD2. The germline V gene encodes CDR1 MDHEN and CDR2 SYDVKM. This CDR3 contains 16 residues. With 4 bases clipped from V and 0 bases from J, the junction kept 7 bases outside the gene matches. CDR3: CASSSGLDLSTDTQYF. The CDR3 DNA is TGTGCCAGCAGTTCCGGACTAGACCTTAGCACAGATACGCAGTATTTT.

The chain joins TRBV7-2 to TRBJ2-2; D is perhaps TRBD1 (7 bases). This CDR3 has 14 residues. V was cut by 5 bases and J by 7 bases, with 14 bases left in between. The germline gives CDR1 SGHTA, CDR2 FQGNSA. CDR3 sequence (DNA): TGTGCCAGCAGCCCAGGGGGGTCATACGGGGAGCTGTTTTTT. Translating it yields CASSPGGSYGELFF.

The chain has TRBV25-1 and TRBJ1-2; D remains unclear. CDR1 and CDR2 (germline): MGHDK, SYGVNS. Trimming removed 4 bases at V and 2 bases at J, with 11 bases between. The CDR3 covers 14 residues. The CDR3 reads CASSGTGPNYGYTF. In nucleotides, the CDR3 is TGTGCCAGCAGTGGAACCGGACCCAACTATGGCTACACCTTC.

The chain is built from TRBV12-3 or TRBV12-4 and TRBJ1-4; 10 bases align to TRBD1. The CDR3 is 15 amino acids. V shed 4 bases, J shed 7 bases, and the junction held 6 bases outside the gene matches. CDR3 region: CASSWDRGHAEKLFF. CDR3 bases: TGTGCCAGCAGTTGGGACAGGGGACATGCTGAAAAACTGTTTTTT.

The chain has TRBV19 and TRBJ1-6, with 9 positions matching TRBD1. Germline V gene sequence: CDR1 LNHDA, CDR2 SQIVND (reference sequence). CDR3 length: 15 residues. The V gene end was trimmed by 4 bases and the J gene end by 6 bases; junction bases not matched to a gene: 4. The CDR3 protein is CASSKGQGINSPLHF. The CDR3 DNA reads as TGTGCCAGTAGTAAGGGACAGGGAATTAATTCACCCCTCCACTTT.

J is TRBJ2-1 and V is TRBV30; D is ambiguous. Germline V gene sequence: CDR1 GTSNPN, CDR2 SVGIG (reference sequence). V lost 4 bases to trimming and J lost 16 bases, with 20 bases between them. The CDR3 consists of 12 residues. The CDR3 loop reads CAWTDPRAAAFF. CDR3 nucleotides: TGTGCCTGGACCGACCCTCGGGCTGCCGCCTTCTTC.

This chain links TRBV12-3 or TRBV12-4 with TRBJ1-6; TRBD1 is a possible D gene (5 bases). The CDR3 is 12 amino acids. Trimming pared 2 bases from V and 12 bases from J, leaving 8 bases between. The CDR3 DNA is TGTGCCAGCAGTTTATTGGGGGGACCCCTCCACTTT. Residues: CASSLLGGPLHF.

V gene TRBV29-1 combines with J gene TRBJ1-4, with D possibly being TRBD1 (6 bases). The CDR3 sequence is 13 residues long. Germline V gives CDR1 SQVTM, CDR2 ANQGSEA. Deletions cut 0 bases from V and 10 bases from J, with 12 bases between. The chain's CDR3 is CSVEEQGGGKLFF. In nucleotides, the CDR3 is TGCAGCGTTGAAGAACAGGGTGGCGGAAAACTGTTTTTT.

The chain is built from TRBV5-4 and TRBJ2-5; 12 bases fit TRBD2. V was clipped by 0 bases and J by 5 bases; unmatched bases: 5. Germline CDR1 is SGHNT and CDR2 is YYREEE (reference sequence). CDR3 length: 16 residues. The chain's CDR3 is CASSLALAGGVETQYF. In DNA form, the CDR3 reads TGTGCCAGCAGCTTGGCTCTAGCGGGAGGGGTGGAGACCCAGTACTTC.

The CDR3 DNA reads as TGCAGTGCTACGGGGGGGGATGAAAAACTGTTTTTT. Translated, it gives CSATGGDEKLFF. This chain connects TRBV20-1 to TRBJ1-4; a weak D match, TRBD1 (5 bases). CDR1 DFQATT and CDR2 SNEGSKA come from the germline V gene (reference sequence). This CDR3 spans 12 amino acids. Trimming removed 4 bases from V and 6 bases from J, with 9 bases in between.

The CDR3 sequence: CASSLIQEGEQYF. The CDR3 DNA reads as TGCGCCAGCAGCTTGATACAGGAAGGGGAGCAGTACTTC. The rearrangement links TRBV5-1 to TRBJ2-7; maybe TRBD1 (5 bases). The germline CDR1 and CDR2 sequences are SGHRS and YFSETQ. V lost 1 base and J 7 bases, leaving 12 bases between the germline ends. This CDR3 comprises 13 residues.

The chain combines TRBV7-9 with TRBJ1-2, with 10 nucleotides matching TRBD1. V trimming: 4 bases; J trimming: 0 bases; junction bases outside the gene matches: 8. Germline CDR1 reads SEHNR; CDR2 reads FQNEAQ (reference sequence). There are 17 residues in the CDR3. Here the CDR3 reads CASSSTGQGPANYGYTF. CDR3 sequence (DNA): TGTGCCAGCAGCTCGACGGGACAGGGGCCGGCTAACTATGGCTACACCTTC.

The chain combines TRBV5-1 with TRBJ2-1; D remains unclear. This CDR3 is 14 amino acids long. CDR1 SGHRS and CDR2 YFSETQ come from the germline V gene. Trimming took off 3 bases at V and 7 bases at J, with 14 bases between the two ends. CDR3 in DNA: TGCGCCAGCAGCTCTATCCTTCCTAAGAATGAGCAGTTCTTC. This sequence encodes CASSSILPKNEQFF.

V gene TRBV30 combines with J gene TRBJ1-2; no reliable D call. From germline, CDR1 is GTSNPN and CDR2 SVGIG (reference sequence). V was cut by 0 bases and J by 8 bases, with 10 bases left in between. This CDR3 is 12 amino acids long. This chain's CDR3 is CAWSVTNGGYTF. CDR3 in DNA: TGTGCCTGGAGTGTTACAAATGGGGGCTACACCTTC. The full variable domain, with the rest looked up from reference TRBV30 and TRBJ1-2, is SQTIHQWPATLVQPVGSPLSLECTVEGTSNPNLYWYRQAAGRGLQLLFYSVGIGQISSEVPQNLSASRPQDRQFILSSKKLLLSDSGFYLCAWSVTNGGYTFGSGTRLTVV.

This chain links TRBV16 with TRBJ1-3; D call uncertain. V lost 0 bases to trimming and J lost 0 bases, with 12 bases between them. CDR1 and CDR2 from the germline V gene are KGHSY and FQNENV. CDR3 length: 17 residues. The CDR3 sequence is CASSQSETARSGNTIYF. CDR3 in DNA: TGTGCCAGCAGCCAATCCGAAACCGCTCGCTCTGGAAACACCATATATTTT.

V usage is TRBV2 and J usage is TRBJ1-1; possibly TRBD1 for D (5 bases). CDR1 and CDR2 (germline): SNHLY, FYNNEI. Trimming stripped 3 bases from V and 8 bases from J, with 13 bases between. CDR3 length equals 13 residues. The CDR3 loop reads CASSDRGVSEAFF. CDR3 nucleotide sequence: TGTGCCAGCAGTGATAGGGGAGTATCCGAAGCTTTCTTT.

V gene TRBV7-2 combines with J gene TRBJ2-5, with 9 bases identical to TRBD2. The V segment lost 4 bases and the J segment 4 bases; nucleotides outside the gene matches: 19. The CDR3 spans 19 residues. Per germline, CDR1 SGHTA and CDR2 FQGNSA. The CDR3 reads CASSSPGFRSGRGRETQYF. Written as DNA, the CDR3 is TGTGCCAGCAGCTCCCCCGGATTCCGTAGCGGGAGAGGTCGAGAGACCCAGTACTTC.

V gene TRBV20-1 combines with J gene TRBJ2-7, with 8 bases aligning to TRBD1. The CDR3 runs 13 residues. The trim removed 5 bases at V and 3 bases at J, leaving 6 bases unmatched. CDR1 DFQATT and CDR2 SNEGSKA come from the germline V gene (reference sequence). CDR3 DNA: TGCAGTGCTCCCGGACAGGGCCTCTACGAGCAGTACTTC. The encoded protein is CSAPGQGLYEQYF.

This chain's CDR3 is CASSLTGTTEAFF. CDR3 nucleotides: TGTGCCAGCAGCCTCACAGGGACCACTGAAGCTTTCTTT. The chain uses TRBV3-1 and TRBJ1-1; D possibly corresponds to TRBD1 (6 bases). Germline V CDR1 and CDR2: LGHDT, YNNKEL (reference sequence). V was trimmed by 4 bases and J by 4 bases, leaving 10 bases between them. CDR3 length equals 13 residues.